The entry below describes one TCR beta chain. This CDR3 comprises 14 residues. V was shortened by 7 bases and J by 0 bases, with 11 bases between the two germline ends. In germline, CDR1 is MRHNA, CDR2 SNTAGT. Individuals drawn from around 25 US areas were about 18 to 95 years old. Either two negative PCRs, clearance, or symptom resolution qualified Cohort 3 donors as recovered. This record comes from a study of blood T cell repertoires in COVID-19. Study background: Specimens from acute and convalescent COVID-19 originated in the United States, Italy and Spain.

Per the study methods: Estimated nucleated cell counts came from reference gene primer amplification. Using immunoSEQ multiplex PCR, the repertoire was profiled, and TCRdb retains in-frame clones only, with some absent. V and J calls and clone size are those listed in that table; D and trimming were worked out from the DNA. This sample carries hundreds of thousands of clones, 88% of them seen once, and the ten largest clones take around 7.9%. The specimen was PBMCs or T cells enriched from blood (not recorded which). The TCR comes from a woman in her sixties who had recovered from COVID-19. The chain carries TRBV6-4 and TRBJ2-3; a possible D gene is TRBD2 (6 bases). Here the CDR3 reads CASIGGGSTDTQYF. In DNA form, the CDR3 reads TGTGCCAGCATCGGTGGGGGGAGCACAGATACGCAGTATTTT.